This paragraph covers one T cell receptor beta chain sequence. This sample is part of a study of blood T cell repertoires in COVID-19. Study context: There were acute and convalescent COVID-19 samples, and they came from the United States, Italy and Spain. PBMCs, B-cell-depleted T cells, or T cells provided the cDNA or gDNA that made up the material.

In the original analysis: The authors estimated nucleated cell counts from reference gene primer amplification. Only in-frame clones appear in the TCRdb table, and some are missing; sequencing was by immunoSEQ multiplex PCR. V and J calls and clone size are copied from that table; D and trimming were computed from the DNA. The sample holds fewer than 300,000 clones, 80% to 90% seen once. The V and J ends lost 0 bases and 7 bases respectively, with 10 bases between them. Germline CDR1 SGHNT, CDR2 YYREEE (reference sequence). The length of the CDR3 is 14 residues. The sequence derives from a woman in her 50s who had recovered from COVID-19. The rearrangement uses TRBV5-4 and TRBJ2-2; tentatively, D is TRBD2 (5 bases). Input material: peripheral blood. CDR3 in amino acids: CASSLEVAIGELFF. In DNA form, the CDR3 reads TGTGCCAGCAGCTTGGAGGTAGCGATCGGGGAGCTGTTTTTT.